The 26 T cell receptor beta chains below all came from one sample that was sequenced in a study of T cell responses to AZD1222 COVID-19 vaccine. Some clones are missing from TCRdb's copy, which holds only in-frame ones; the method was immunoSEQ multiplex PCR. The data contain over 150,000 clones, approximately 90% of them singletons. Source: peripheral blood, taken on day 0 of AZD1222 vaccination. The receptors come from an adult in good health.

This rearrangement joins TRBV28 to TRBJ1-2; D is perhaps TRBD1 (5 bases). Germline CDR1 reads MDHEN; CDR2 reads SYDVKM. The CDR3 totals 15 residues. V lost 5 bases and J 4 bases, leaving 17 bases between the germline ends. The CDR3 coding sequence is TGTGCCAGCAGTCTGACGGGGGTGAGAAGCTATGGCTACACCTTC. It codes for CASSLTGVRSYGYTF.

The chain joins TRBV7-2 to TRBJ2-3, with 9 bases that match TRBD2. Germline CDR1 and CDR2: SGHTA and FQGNSA. V lost 5 bases and J lost 7; bases outside the gene matches: 7. The CDR3 totals 14 residues. The CDR3 protein is CASSMELAGYTQYF. DNA for the CDR3: TGTGCCAGCAGCATGGAGCTAGCGGGGTATACGCAGTATTTT.

This clone has just one count. The junction departs from the called germline gene at one end, perhaps through a read error. The V call is TRBV19, the J call TRBJ1-2; unclear D gene. The CDR3 length is 9 residues. The germline gives CDR1 LNHDA, CDR2 SQIVND (reference sequence). The CDR3 DNA reads as TGTGCCAGTAGGCCCCCCCTCTCCTTT. The encoded protein is CASRPPLSF. Full variable domain (remainder filled in from reference TRBV19 and TRBJ1-2): DGGITQSPKYLFRKEGQNVTLSCEQNLNHDAMYWYRQDPGQGLRLIYYSQIVNDFQKGDIAEGYSVSREKKESFPLTVTSAQKNPTAFYLCASRPPLSFGSGTRLTVV.

This chain links TRBV9 with TRBJ2-3, with 11 nucleotides matching TRBD2. The CDR3 extends over 21 amino acids. J was trimmed by 1 base and V by 0 bases; bases with no gene match: 16. Germline-derived CDR1 and CDR2 are SGDLS and YYNGEE. The CDR3 DNA sequence: TGTGCCAGCAGCGTAGGCCGACGGCTAGCGGGGGGACTACCTCGCACAGATACGCAGTATTTT. Translation gives CASSVGRRLAGGLPRTDTQYF.

This chain uses TRBV28 with TRBJ2-7, with D possibly being TRBD1 (7 bases). Germline V gene data show CDR1 as MDHEN and CDR2 as SYDVKM. V was trimmed by 7 bases and J by 3 bases, leaving 19 bases between them. The CDR3 runs to 15 residues. Written as DNA, the CDR3 is TGTGCCAGCACTCCTCCTCAGGGGGGTTACTACGAGCAGTACTTC. This sequence encodes CASTPPQGGYYEQYF.

The chain employs TRBV11-3 and TRBJ2-2; D possibly corresponds to TRBD1 (6 bases). The germline V and J ends were trimmed by 10 bases and 4 bases, with 19 bases remaining between them. Germline-derived CDR1 and CDR2 are SGHNT and YENEEA. The CDR3 sequence is 15 residues long. CDR3 nucleotides: TGTGCCACAACTCAAGGACAGCCTTCCACCGGGGAGCTGTTTTTT. It translates to CATTQGQPSTGELFF.

The chain carries TRBV6-5 and TRBJ2-1; the D is unclear. This CDR3 region has 12 residues. Between the trimmed V and J ends, which lost 5 bases and 7 bases, there was a span of 9 bases. Germline V gene data show CDR1 as MNHEY and CDR2 as SVGAGI. DNA of the CDR3: TGTGCCAGCAGTAAAATAGGGAATGAGCAGTTCTTC. This translates into CASSKIGNEQFF.

In its sample, this clone was seen a few times. This chain joins TRBV29-1 and TRBJ2-7, with a tentative D call TRBD1 (5 bases). The CDR3 contains 13 residues. In germline, CDR1 is SQVTM, CDR2 ANQGSEA. Between the trimmed V and J ends, which lost 4 bases and 3 bases, there was a span of 13 bases. CDR3 in DNA: TGCAGCGTTGGCAGGGATGTTGGCTACGAGCAGTACTTC. Encoded protein: CSVGRDVGYEQYF.

The gene calls are TRBV15 and TRBJ2-7; D perhaps matches TRBD1 (6 bases). V lost 1 base, J lost 0 bases, and 10 bases lay in between. Germline CDR1 and CDR2: LNHNV and YYDKDF (reference sequence). CDR3 length: 15 residues. The CDR3 here is CATSRAAGDSYEQYF. CDR3 DNA sequence: TGTGCCACCAGCAGAGCTGCAGGGGACTCCTACGAGCAGTACTTC.

The chain carries TRBV6-6 and TRBJ1-2; tentatively, D is TRBD1 (5 bases). The CDR3 contains 14 residues. In germline, CDR1 is MNHNY, CDR2 SVGAGI (reference sequence). Trimming shortened V by 2 bases and J by 4 bases, and 11 bases separated the two germline ends. This CDR3 is CASSYGAKSYGYTF. The CDR3, as DNA: TGTGCCAGCAGTTACGGGGCCAAGAGCTATGGCTACACCTTC.

This chain links TRBV7-8 with TRBJ1-1; the D is unclear. The CDR3 length is 14 residues. Germline V gene sequence: CDR1 SGHVS, CDR2 FQNEAQ. Trimming removed 1 base at V and 1 base at J, with 7 bases between. The CDR3 loop is CASSLVKENTEAFF. CDR3 bases: TGTGCCAGCAGCTTAGTTAAGGAGAACACTGAAGCTTTCTTT.

The rearrangement joins TRBV6-2 or TRBV6-3 to TRBJ1-2, with no clear D. The length of the CDR3 is 11 residues. CDR1 is MNHEY and CDR2 is SVGEGT in the germline V gene. The germline V and J ends were trimmed by 6 bases and 2 bases, with 4 bases remaining between them. CDR3 sequence: CASSLNYGYTF. Here the CDR3 DNA reads TGTGCCAGCAGCCTAAACTATGGCTACACCTTC.

This chain links TRBV7-9 with TRBJ1-1, with D uncertain. Trimming removed 7 bases from V and 4 bases from J, with 10 bases in between. This CDR3 spans 12 amino acids. CDR1 and CDR2 (germline): SEHNR, FQNEAQ (reference sequence). The CDR3, as DNA: TGTGCCAGCACCCAATTGGGCACTGAAGCTTTCTTT. Amino acids: CASTQLGTEAFF.

V usage is TRBV7-2 and J usage is TRBJ2-1; either TRBD1 or TRBD2 may fit D (5 bases each). CDR3 size: 12 residues. Per germline, CDR1 SGHTA and CDR2 FQGNSA. The V and J ends lost 5 bases and 8 bases respectively, with 10 bases between them. The CDR3 sequence is CASSPGTDEQFF. CDR3 DNA sequence: TGTGCCAGCAGCCCAGGGACGGATGAGCAGTTCTTC.

The V call is TRBV7-3, the J call TRBJ2-2, with no clear D. This CDR3 has 13 residues. The V gene's germline CDR1 is SGHTA and CDR2 FQGTGA. Trimming took off 4 bases at V and 6 bases at J, with 9 bases between the two ends. CDR3 protein: CASSYQDAGELFF. CDR3 coding DNA: TGTGCCAGCAGCTATCAGGATGCCGGGGAGCTGTTTTTT.

The rearrangement links TRBV7-2 to TRBJ1-2; D not resolved. In germline, CDR1 is SGHTA, CDR2 FQGNSA. The CDR3 covers 14 residues. The V and J ends lost 5 bases and 2 bases respectively, with 12 bases between them. In nucleotides, the CDR3 is TGTGCCAGCAGCGTACCTCGGGTGAACTATGGCTACACCTTC. Translating gives CASSVPRVNYGYTF.

The chain carries TRBV4-1 and TRBJ2-6; perhaps TRBD2 as D (5 bases). The CDR3 is 17 amino acids. Germline V gene data show CDR1 as MGHRA and CDR2 as YSYEKL. V shed 1 base and J shed 4 bases, with 14 bases lying between them. The CDR3 region is CASSQGTRVIGANVLTF. The CDR3 region has the DNA TGCGCCAGCAGCCAAGGTACGAGGGTGATCGGGGCCAACGTCCTGACTTTC.

The chain carries TRBV11-2 and TRBJ1-1; tentatively, D is TRBD1 (5 bases). V was pared by 5 bases and J by 5 bases, with 9 bases between. The CDR3 spans 12 residues. Germline assignment: CDR1 SGHAT and CDR2 FQNNGV. This chain's CDR3 is CASSPGGTEAFF. The CDR3 DNA sequence: TGTGCCAGCAGCCCTGGGGGGACTGAAGCTTTCTTT.

The V and J genes are TRBV12-1 and TRBJ1-6. TRBV12-1 is a documented pseudogene. This CDR3 spans 12 amino acids. The CDR3 spells CASSFVYSPLHF. The DNA for the CDR3 is TGTGCCAGCAGCTTTGTCTATTCACCCCTCCACTTT.

The chain employs TRBV28 and TRBJ1-6; TRBD1 might be the D (5 bases). Germline V CDR1 and CDR2: MDHEN, SYDVKM. Trimming removed 6 bases from V and 7 bases from J, with 16 bases in between. This CDR3 is built from 15 residues. The CDR3: CASSHAEPGNSPLHF. The CDR3 nucleotides read TGTGCCAGCAGCCACGCCGAACCAGGGAATTCACCCCTCCACTTT. Together with reference TRBV28 and TRBJ1-6, the CDR3 gives the full variable domain: DVKVTQSSRYLVKRTGEKVFLECVQDMDHENMFWYRQDPGLGLRLIYFSYDVKMKEKGDIPEGYSVSREKKERFSLILESASTNQTSMYLCASSHAEPGNSPLHFGNGTRLTVT.

The chain links TRBV7-9 to TRBJ1-1; 8 positions agree with TRBD1. In germline, CDR1 is SEHNR, CDR2 FQNEAQ (reference sequence). With 5 bases clipped from V and 1 base from J, the junction kept 12 bases outside the gene matches. This CDR3 has 17 amino acids. This chain's CDR3 is CASSGVGQGFGNTEAFF. The CDR3 region has the DNA TGTGCCAGCAGCGGGGTCGGACAGGGATTCGGGAACACTGAAGCTTTCTTT.

The gene calls are TRBV3-1 (or the pseudogene TRBV3-2) and TRBJ2-1, with 9 bases lining up with TRBD2. CDR3 length: 17 residues. V lost 2 bases to trimming and J lost 3 bases; unmatched junction nucleotides: 8. Looked up from germline, CDR1 is LGHDT and CDR2 is YNNKEL (reference sequence). CDR3 residues: CASSQRLAAVGYNEQFF. In nucleotides, the CDR3 is TGTGCCAGCAGCCAACGACTAGCGGCCGTCGGCTACAATGAGCAGTTCTTC.

V gene TRBV7-3 combines with J gene TRBJ2-7, with unresolved D. V dropped 1 base and J dropped 0 bases, with 4 bases sitting between them. The CDR3 length is 13 residues. The germline CDR1 and CDR2 sequences are SGHTA and FQGTGA. The CDR3 coding sequence is TGTGCCAGCAGCTTAATGGGCTCCTACGAGCAGTACTTC. Amino acid sequence: CASSLMGSYEQYF.

V usage is TRBV9 and J usage is TRBJ1-4; D not resolved. Germline V CDR1 and CDR2: SGDLS, YYNGEE. The CDR3 is 15 amino acids. V was clipped by 0 bases and J by 7 bases, with 13 bases between them. The DNA for the CDR3 is TGTGCCAGCAGCGTAGGGTCTCTCTCCGGTGAAAAACTGTTTTTT. Its protein is CASSVGSLSGEKLFF.

The V and J genes are TRBV19 and TRBJ1-5; a possible D gene is TRBD1 (6 bases). This CDR3 contains 13 residues. V lost 7 bases and J 5 bases, leaving 12 bases between the germline ends. Germline CDR1 is LNHDA and CDR2 is SQIVND (reference sequence). For the CDR3, the DNA is TGTGCCAGTACCGACACAGGGTATCAGCCCCAGCATTTT. Its protein product is CASTDTGYQPQHF.

The J gene is TRBJ1-1, the V gene TRBV10-3; weak D call: TRBD1 (5 bases). In germline, CDR1 is ENHRY, CDR2 SYGVKD. CDR3 length equals 16 residues. V was pared by 4 bases and J by 4 bases, with 19 bases between. The CDR3 coding sequence is TGTGCCATCAGTGGCAGGGTATTAGGCTCGGGCACTGAAGCTTTCTTT. This encodes CAISGRVLGSGTEAFF.